This T cell receptor (beta chain) comes out of a study of cytomegalovirus exposure and HLA in healthy donors. Points on this clone: Its specificity is unknown.

Study-level findings and limits: Later analysis indicated greater clonal expansion among HLA-associated TCR beta chains than among equally common other chains. Several top significant clusters appeared, in a later analysis, to be linked to common viral pathogens. The authors enumerated some 160 TCR beta chains as linked to cytomegalovirus.

The CDR3 consists of 15 residues. Germline values: CDR1 LNHDA, CDR2 SQIVND (reference sequence). V shed 1 base and J 2 bases; nucleotides not matched to a gene: 5. Researchers ran the PCR with 60 Vbeta and 13 Jbeta primers. Produced via immunoSEQ multiplex PCR; TCRdb's table is partial and in-frame only. The sample lists hundreds of thousands of clones, around 79% occurring once. The source material was PBMCs. The V gene is TRBV19, the J gene TRBJ2-7, with TRBD1 identical over 7 bases. The TCR sequence derives from a man between 18 and 35 years old in good health and CMV-seronegative. The CDR3 DNA follows: TGTGCCAGTAGTATAGCCGGGACAGCTACCTACGAGCAGTACTTC. This gives the protein CASSIAGTATYEQYF.